This passage covers 5 T cell receptor beta chains from one sample sequenced in a study of shared clonotypes between healthy human individuals. CD45RO-negative cells were positively selected for CCR7, leaving out terminally differentiated effector memory CD45RA+ cells. Clones were sequenced by immunoSEQ multiplex PCR, and TCRdb holds only the in-frame ones, with some missing. In the table there are millions of clones, approximately 95% of which are singletons. Sequenced material: naive CD8+ T cells sorted from blood. Every receptor here comes from a man aged 18 to 29 in good health.

This clone was recorded once. The identical CDR3 is also encoded by other nucleotide sequences in the sample. V gene TRBV27 combines with J gene TRBJ1-1; D remains unclear. This CDR3 is 13 amino acids long. V gave up 0 bases and J gave up 5 bases, with 7 bases separating them. Germline lookup yields CDR1 MNHEY and CDR2 SMNVEV (reference sequence). The CDR3, as DNA: TGTGCCAGCAGTTTATCCCGCGGTACTGAAGCTTTCTTT. This codes for CASSLSRGTEAFF.

A single count supports this clone. The V call is TRBV4-1, the J call TRBJ2-7; either TRBD1 or TRBD2 may fit D (5 bases each). The CDR3 is 14 residues long. V lost 0 bases, J lost 4 bases, and 10 bases lay in between. Germline CDR1 and CDR2: MGHRA and YSYEKL. The CDR3 sequence is CASSQDVWGYEQYF. The CDR3 nucleotides read TGCGCCAGCAGCCAAGATGTATGGGGGTACGAGCAGTACTTC.

A word on this clone: Other DNA sequences within the sample encode an identical CDR3. V gene TRBV4-1 combines with J gene TRBJ2-7; no clear D gene. Germline V CDR1 and CDR2: MGHRA, YSYEKL. V dropped 0 bases and J dropped 2 bases, with 8 bases sitting between them. The CDR3 length is 14 residues. Here the CDR3 reads CASSQDRGTYEQYF. In DNA form, the CDR3 reads TGCGCCAGCAGCCAAGATCGAGGAACCTACGAGCAGTACTTC.

This clone was counted once. This chain connects TRBV11-2 to TRBJ2-1, with D unresolved. Germline V CDR1 and CDR2: SGHAT, FQNNGV. Deletions cut 0 bases from V and 0 bases from J, with 15 bases between. The length of the CDR3 is 18 residues. The CDR3 DNA reads TGTGCCAGCAGCTTAGACCCCCCCAACTCCTTCTCCTACAATGAGCAGTTCTTC. Protein product: CASSLDPPNSFSYNEQFF.

This clone was observed once. The chain carries TRBV19 and TRBJ1-5, with D tentatively TRBD1 (6 bases). There are 15 residues in the CDR3. Germline CDR1 reads LNHDA; CDR2 reads SQIVND (reference sequence). V lost 1 base to trimming and J lost 4 bases, with 11 bases between them. The DNA of the CDR3 is TGTGCCAGTAGTATAGTATCGGGGGCGAATCAGCCCCAGCATTTT. It specifies CASSIVSGANQPQHF.